The 14 T cell receptor beta chains given below trace back to one sample, sequenced in a study of blood T cell repertoires in COVID-19. The method was immunoSEQ multiplex PCR; TCRdb's version includes in-frame clones alone and lacks a portion of them. Of about half a million clones listed, 80% to 90% are singletons. Sequenced material: peripheral blood. The receptor source for this set is a man between 18 and 35 years old with COVID-19, enrolled during active disease.

As to this clone: At the DNA level, this CDR3 is encoded by other sequences in the same sample as well. The rearrangement joins TRBV24-1 to TRBJ2-1; 7 bases are a match to TRBD2. This CDR3 spans 14 amino acids. Per the germline V gene, CDR1 is KGHDR and CDR2 is SFDVKD. After removal of 9 bases from V and 6 bases from J, the junction contained 10 bases not matched to a gene. The CDR3 is CATQGASGSNEQFF. Written as DNA, the CDR3 is TGTGCCACCCAAGGGGCTAGCGGAAGCAATGAGCAGTTCTTC.

The V and J genes are TRBV3-1 (or the pseudogene TRBV3-2) and TRBJ2-2, with D perhaps matching TRBD2 (5 bases). This CDR3 is 15 amino acids long. Trimming cost V 4 bases and J 0 bases, with 9 bases left between them. Per germline, CDR1 LGHDT and CDR2 YNNKEL (reference sequence). CDR3 region: CASSRGGTNTGELFF. In nucleotides, the CDR3 is TGTGCCAGCAGCCGCGGAGGCACGAACACCGGGGAGCTGTTTTTT.

The chain employs TRBV29-1 and TRBJ1-2, with D perhaps TRBD1 (6 bases). The germline V gene encodes CDR1 SQVTM and CDR2 ANQGSEA. The CDR3 contains 13 residues. The V end lost 5 bases, the J end lost 1 base, and 11 bases lay between the germline ends. CDR3 DNA sequence: TGCAGCGTTAACACAGGGATTAACTATGGCTACACCTTC. Amino acid sequence: CSVNTGINYGYTF.

This chain joins TRBV6-4 and TRBJ2-5, with a weak D call TRBD1 (6 bases). This CDR3 comprises 14 residues. The germline V gene has CDR1 MRHNA and CDR2 SNTAGT. Trimming took 7 bases from V and 0 from J, leaving 12 bases between them. DNA for the CDR3: TGTGCCAGCAACGACAGGAGGTACCAAGAGACCCAGTACTTC. Amino acids: CASNDRRYQETQYF.

This clone was picked up one time. This chain joins TRBV7-9 and TRBJ1-1; tentatively, D is TRBD1 (6 bases). The CDR3 length is 12 residues. CDR1 is SEHNR, CDR2 FQNEAQ, per germline (reference sequence). Trimming left V 6 bases short and J 5 bases short, with 10 bases between. The CDR3 region is CASRLGQTEAFF. The DNA of the CDR3 is TGTGCCAGCAGACTTGGACAGACTGAAGCTTTCTTT.

The V call is TRBV3-1 (or the pseudogene TRBV3-2), the J call TRBJ2-2, with D unresolved. The length of the CDR3 is 13 residues. The V and J ends lost 4 bases and 7 bases respectively, with 10 bases between them. Germline V CDR1 and CDR2: LGHDT, YNNKEL (reference sequence). The CDR3 loop is CASSRALFGELFF. Written as DNA, the CDR3 is TGTGCCAGCAGCCGAGCCTTATTCGGGGAGCTGTTTTTT.

J is TRBJ2-1 and V is TRBV3-1 (or the pseudogene TRBV3-2); D may be TRBD1 (5 bases). CDR1 LGHDT and CDR2 YNNKEL come from the germline V gene (reference sequence). The V gene lost 1 base and the J gene lost 4 bases, with 11 bases spanning the gap. The CDR3 contains 15 residues. Written as DNA, the CDR3 is TGTGCCAGCAGCCAAGTACAGGCCATTTACAATGAGCAGTTCTTC. This translates into CASSQVQAIYNEQFF.

This clone was seen a few times. The rearrangement uses TRBV7-9 and TRBJ2-2; 8 bases align to TRBD1. The CDR3 runs 15 residues. Germline V lookup: CDR1 SEHNR, CDR2 FQNEAQ (reference sequence). V trimming: 3 bases; J trimming: 7 bases; junction bases outside the gene matches: 7. This CDR3 reads CASSFSDRGGGELFF. The CDR3, as DNA: TGTGCCAGCAGCTTCAGCGACAGGGGCGGCGGGGAGCTGTTTTTT. Combining the CDR3 with reference TRBV7-9 and TRBJ2-2 gives the whole variable domain DTGVSQNPRHKITKRGQNVTFRCDPISEHNRLYWYRQTLGQGPEFLTYFQNEAQLEKSRLLSDRFSAERPKGSFSTLEIQRTEQGDSAMYLCASSFSDRGGGELFFGEGSRLTVL.

This chain uses TRBV13 with TRBJ2-7; maybe TRBD1 (6 bases). This CDR3 comprises 12 residues. V was shortened by 5 bases and J by 6 bases, with 11 bases between the two germline ends. Looked up from germline, CDR1 is PRHDT and CDR2 is FYEKMQ (reference sequence). DNA of the CDR3: TGTGCCAGCAGCCTCAACAGGGCCGAGCAGTACTTC. The encoded protein is CASSLNRAEQYF.

The genes are TRBV30 and TRBJ2-1; TRBD2 is a possible D gene (6 bases). The V end was cut by 5 bases, the J end by 0 bases, with 14 bases between. This CDR3 has 15 residues. Germline CDR1 is GTSNPN and CDR2 is SVGIG (reference sequence). The CDR3 nucleotides are TGTGCCTGGTGGAGGGACTCCCCCTCCTACAATGAGCAGTTCTTC. Translating it yields CAWWRDSPSYNEQFF.

V gene TRBV30 combines with J gene TRBJ2-1, with TRBD2 matching 9 bases. Germline V CDR1 and CDR2: GTSNPN, SVGIG (reference sequence). The V gene end was trimmed by 0 bases and the J gene end by 8 bases; junction bases not matched to a gene: 8. This CDR3 region has 15 residues. The DNA for the CDR3 is TGTGCCTGGAGTGTACTTAGCGGGAGATTGGATGAGCAGTTCTTC. It specifies CAWSVLSGRLDEQFF.

This clone occurred a few times. The V and J genes are TRBV7-9 and TRBJ1-1, with D perhaps matching TRBD1 (6 bases). The CDR3 length is 13 residues. CDR1 is SEHNR and CDR2 is FQNEAQ in the germline V gene (reference sequence). V lost 8 bases and J 3 bases, leaving 13 bases between the germline ends. CDR3 in amino acids: CASGPTGYTEAFF. In DNA, the CDR3 is TGTGCCAGCGGACCAACAGGGTACACTGAAGCTTTCTTT. The full variable domain, in which reference TRBV7-9 and TRBJ1-1 provide the parts outside the CDR3, is DTGVSQNPRHKITKRGQNVTFRCDPISEHNRLYWYRQTLGQGPEFLTYFQNEAQLEKSRLLSDRFSAERPKGSFSTLEIQRTEQGDSAMYLCASGPTGYTEAFFGQGTRLTVV.

In DNA form, the CDR3 reads TGTGCCAGCAGTGAAGGGTGGGCTAGCGGGATTAGGGGTGAGCAGTTCTTC. Protein product: CASSEGWASGIRGEQFF. V gene TRBV2 combines with J gene TRBJ2-1; 9 bases match TRBD2. The V segment lost 1 base and the J segment 9 bases; nucleotides outside the gene matches: 13. CDR1 and CDR2 (germline): SNHLY, FYNNEI. The CDR3 contains 17 residues.

The J gene is TRBJ1-1, the V gene TRBV7-8, with 7 positions matching TRBD1. The CDR3 extends over 14 amino acids. V lost 5 bases to trimming and J lost 2 bases; unmatched junction nucleotides: 5. Germline CDR1 reads SGHVS; CDR2 reads FQNEAQ. CDR3 loop: CASSTWTGNTEAFF. The CDR3 coding sequence is TGTGCCAGCAGCACATGGACAGGTAACACTGAAGCTTTCTTT.